This TCR beta chain originates from a study of blood T cell repertoires in COVID-19. On the study more broadly: Collection of acute and convalescent COVID-19 samples took place in the United States, Italy and Spain. PBMCs, B-cell-depleted T cells, or T cells were the source of the cDNA or gDNA that made up the material.

Source study methods: Quantification of nucleated cells was approximated via reference gene primer amplification. Sequencing used immunoSEQ multiplex PCR; TCRdb keeps in-frame clones, though not all of them. Clonal size and the V and J genes are those of that table, whereas D and trimming came from the DNA. The sample records more than 95,000 clones, 70% to 90% being singletons. The TCR was taken from a man aged 65-85 years who had recovered from COVID-19. The sequenced sample was peripheral blood.

The CDR3 nucleotides read TGTGCCACCAGCGTAGGGCTCGGGACAGGGTCTGTCGAGCAGTACTTC. Translated, it gives CATSVGLGTGSVEQYF. The genes are TRBV15 and TRBJ2-7, with TRBD1 matching over 9 bases. The CDR3 runs 16 residues. The V segment lost 5 bases and the J segment 6 bases; nucleotides outside the gene matches: 14. Germline-derived CDR1 and CDR2 are LNHNV and YYDKDF (reference sequence).